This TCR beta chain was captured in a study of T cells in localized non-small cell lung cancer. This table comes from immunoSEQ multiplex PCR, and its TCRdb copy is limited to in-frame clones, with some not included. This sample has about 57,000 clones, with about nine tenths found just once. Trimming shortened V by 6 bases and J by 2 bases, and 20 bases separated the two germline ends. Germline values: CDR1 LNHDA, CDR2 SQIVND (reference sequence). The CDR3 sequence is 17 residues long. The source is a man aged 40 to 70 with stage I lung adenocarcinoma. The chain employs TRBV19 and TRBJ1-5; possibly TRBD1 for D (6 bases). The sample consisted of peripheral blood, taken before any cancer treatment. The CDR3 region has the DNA TGTGCCAGTAGGAGCACCGGGGGCGGTTGGGGCAATCAGCCCCAGCATTTT. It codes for CASRSTGGGWGNQPQHF.